This T cell receptor (beta chain) originates from a study of CXCR3-negative and CXCR3-positive naive CD8 T cells. Study summary: The libraries yielded roughly 150 million TRB reads, about 1.5 +/- 0.3 million each. Whole-study findings and limits: With surface CD5 comparable between naive subsets, TCR strength was estimated using properties derived from the TRB CDR3. Sequencing showed both naive subsets with comparably high diversity, and memory CD8+ cells much lower. TRB CDR3 hydrophobicity was greater in CXCR3-positive naive cells than in CXCR3-negative naive cells.

UMI-labeled 5' RACE TRB cDNA libraries were prepared from the cells. Using the 5' RACE reads, TCRdb records one entry per CDR3 protein without DNA. Its listing shows roughly 89,000 distinct CDR3 sequences. For this clonotype: Its target is not known.

The germline CDR1 and CDR2 sequences are MNHEY and SMNVEV (reference sequence). The CDR3 runs to 15 residues. The sample comprised naive CXCR3- CD8+ T cells from blood. Subset defined: CD45RO-CCR7+CD27+CD95- naive CD8+ T cells lacking CXCR3 (TNR3-). The TCR was taken from a human donor in good health. Some clones in this sample may be carry-over from other donors' samples. The rearrangement joins TRBV27 to TRBJ1-4; TCRdb lists TRBD1, though no DNA is available to test this call. The CDR3 here is CASSHLGTGNEKLFF.